A selection of T cell receptor beta chains follows, all from one sample in a study of T cells in Graves' hyperthyroidism and ophthalmopathy. TCRdb re-called the multiplex PCR reads with MiXCR, one entry per CDR3 protein. In the table there are about 420,000 distinct CDR3 sequences, roughly 14% of which are singletons. Sequencing used blood. All receptors come from a woman between 18 and 29 years old with Graves' hyperthyroidism. The CDR3 runs from the conserved cysteine through the conserved F or W. A D gene is named only where the DNA matches it firmly. Clone size is stated in some rows and not others, as once, few, many or a class when expanded.

cdr3_nt: TGTGCCAGCAGCCAAGGGGGAATGGGTGAAAAACTGTTTTTT
cdr3_aa: CASSQGGMGEKLFF
v_call: TRBV14
clone_size: few
j_call: TRBJ1-4
d_call: NA

cdr3_nt: TGTGCCAGCAGCTTGGGGGGACCTCCACGGGACACAGATACGCAGTATTTT
cdr3_aa: CASSLGGPPRDTDTQYF
v_call: TRBV11-2
clone_size: many
j_call: TRBJ2-3
d_call: NA

cdr3_nt: TGTGCCAGCAGTTGGGAGGGGATTGGCTACACCTTC
cdr3_aa: CASSWEGIGYTF
v_call: TRBV12-3/TRBV12-4
clone_size: many
j_call: TRBJ1-2
d_call: NA

cdr3_nt: TGTGCTTCAACAGTGGGTTTAAGTCAGCCCCAGCATTTT
cdr3_aa: CASTVGLSQPQHF
v_call: TRBV2
clone_size: NA
j_call: TRBJ1-5
d_call: NA

cdr3_nt: TGTGCCAGCAGCGTAGCACAGACTACCGGGGAGCTGTTTTTT
cdr3_aa: CASSVAQTTGELFF
v_call: TRBV9
clone_size: few
j_call: TRBJ2-2
d_call: NA

cdr3_nt: TGTGCCAGCAGCCAAGAGGCGATAGGACAGGTGGCCGGGGAGCTGTTTTTT
cdr3_aa: CASSQEAIGQVAGELFF
v_call: TRBV4-2
clone_size: few
j_call: TRBJ2-2
d_call: TRBD1

cdr3_nt: TGTGCCAGCAGTCGTCTAGCGGACTATGGCTACACCTTC
cdr3_aa: CASSRLADYGYTF
v_call: TRBV27
clone_size: NA
j_call: TRBJ1-2
d_call: NA

cdr3_nt: TGTGCCAGCAGCTTGGAGGCGGCGGCAGATACGCAGTATTTT
cdr3_aa: CASSLEAAADTQYF
v_call: TRBV5-5
clone_size: many
j_call: TRBJ2-3
d_call: NA

cdr3_nt: TGTGCCAGCGGGAGACAGGGATGGGGGTGGAATGAGCAGTTCTTC
cdr3_aa: CASGRQGWGWNEQFF
v_call: TRBV5-5
clone_size: many
j_call: TRBJ2-1
d_call: TRBD1

cdr3_nt: TGCAGTGCCGAACTTAAGGGGACCACCTACGAGCAGTACTTC
cdr3_aa: CSAELKGTTYEQYF
v_call: TRBV20-1
clone_size: many
j_call: TRBJ2-7
d_call: NA

cdr3_nt: TGTGCCAGCAGCTTTGGGACTAGCGGTGTGGGGGGGACCCAGTACTTC
cdr3_aa: CASSFGTSGVGGTQYF
v_call: TRBV7-8
clone_size: many
j_call: TRBJ2-5
d_call: TRBD2

cdr3_nt: TGTGCCAGCTCACCGGCGGGGGGCAATCAGCCCCAGCATTTT
cdr3_aa: CASSPAGGNQPQHF
v_call: TRBV18
clone_size: many
j_call: TRBJ1-5
d_call: NA

cdr3_nt: TGCGCCAGCAGCTTGGAGGATAACTCCTACGAGCAGTACTTC
cdr3_aa: CASSLEDNSYEQYF
v_call: TRBV5-1
clone_size: many
j_call: TRBJ2-7
d_call: NA

cdr3_nt: TGCAGCGCCCCCGGGCAGGGAACCGGGGAGCTGTTTTTT
cdr3_aa: CSAPGQGTGELFF
v_call: TRBV29-1
clone_size: NA
j_call: TRBJ2-2
d_call: NA

cdr3_nt: TGTGCCAGTAGCCTCAGGGGACAGGGGCGGTTCTATGGCTACACCTTC
cdr3_aa: CASSLRGQGRFYGYTF
v_call: TRBV19
clone_size: NA
j_call: TRBJ1-2
d_call: TRBD1

cdr3_nt: TGTGCCAGCAGTTGGTCCCGGGGACAGGGTTACGAGCAGTACTTC
cdr3_aa: CASSWSRGQGYEQYF
v_call: TRBV27
clone_size: many
j_call: TRBJ2-7
d_call: TRBD1

cdr3_nt: TGTGCCAGCAGTTTTACAGGGGGCCCCGGGGAGCTGTTTTTT
cdr3_aa: CASSFTGGPGELFF
v_call: TRBV27
clone_size: NA
j_call: TRBJ2-2
d_call: TRBD1

cdr3_nt: TGTGCCAGCAGTTACTCGTACCCAGACAGACGCACTGAAGCTTTCTTT
cdr3_aa: CASSYSYPDRRTEAFF
v_call: TRBV6-5
clone_size: many
j_call: TRBJ1-1
d_call: NA

cdr3_nt: TGTGCCAGCAGCGGCGGACATTATAGCAATCAGCCCCAGCATTTT
cdr3_aa: CASSGGHYSNQPQHF
v_call: TRBV7-2
clone_size: few
j_call: TRBJ1-5
d_call: NA

cdr3_nt: TGCGCCAGCAGCTTGGTCGGGGACCCAGACACTGAAGCTTTCTTT
cdr3_aa: CASSLVGDPDTEAFF
v_call: TRBV5-1
clone_size: many
j_call: TRBJ1-1
d_call: NA

cdr3_nt: TGCGGTGGGATGGGCTCCTACAATGAGCAGTTCTTC
cdr3_aa: CGGMGSYNEQFF
v_call: TRBV20-1
clone_size: NA
j_call: TRBJ2-1
d_call: NA

cdr3_nt: TGTGCCAGCAGCCGGGGGTCCCCTGGAAACACCATATATTTT
cdr3_aa: CASSRGSPGNTIYF
v_call: TRBV7-9
clone_size: few
j_call: TRBJ1-3
d_call: NA